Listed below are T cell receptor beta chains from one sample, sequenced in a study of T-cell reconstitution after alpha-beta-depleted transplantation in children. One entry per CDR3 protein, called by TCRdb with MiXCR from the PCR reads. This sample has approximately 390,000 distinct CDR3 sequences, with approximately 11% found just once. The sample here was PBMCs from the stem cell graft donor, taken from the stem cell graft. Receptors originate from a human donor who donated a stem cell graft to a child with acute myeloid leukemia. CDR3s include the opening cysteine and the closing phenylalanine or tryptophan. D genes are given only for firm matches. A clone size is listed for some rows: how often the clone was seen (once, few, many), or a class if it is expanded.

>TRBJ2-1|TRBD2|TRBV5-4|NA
TGTGCCAGCAGCGCTGGGACTAGCGGGAACTCCTACAATGAGCAGTTCTTC
CASSAGTSGNSYNEQFF
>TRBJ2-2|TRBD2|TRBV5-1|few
TGCGCCCGACCCACAGGGGAGCGGGGGGAGACCACCGGGGAGCTGTTTTTT
CARPTGERGETTGELFF
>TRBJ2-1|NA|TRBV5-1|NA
TGCGCCAGCAGCTTGGCCCAGGGTACCATTATCGTCTTC
CASSLAQGTIIVF
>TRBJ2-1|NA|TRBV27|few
TGTGCCAGCAGTTTTTTGGGACGCTCCAACAATGAGCAGTTCTTC
CASSFLGRSNNEQFF
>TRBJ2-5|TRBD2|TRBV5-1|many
TGCGCCAGCAGCTTCCAGGCGGGAGGGGAGACCCAGTACTTC
CASSFQAGGETQYF
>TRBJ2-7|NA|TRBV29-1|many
TGCAGCGTTGGTTCTCAGGGTGTCTCCTACGAGCAGTACTTC
CSVGSQGVSYEQYF
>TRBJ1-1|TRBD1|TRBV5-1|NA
TGCGCCAGCAGCACGAGACAGGGTGGCACTGAAGCTTTCTTT
CASSTRQGGTEAFF
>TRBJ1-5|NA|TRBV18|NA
TGTGCCAGCTCACAGGGGACGGATCAGCCCCAGCATTTT
CASSQGTDQPQHF
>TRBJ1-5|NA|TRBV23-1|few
TGCGCCAGCAGTCAATCTGTACAGCATCAGCCCCAGCATTTT
CASSQSVQHQPQHF
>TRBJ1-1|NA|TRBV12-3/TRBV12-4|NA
TGTGCCAGCAGTTTCATGGACTGGAATAGGGAAGCTTTCTTT
CASSFMDWNREAFF
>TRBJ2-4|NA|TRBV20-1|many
TGCAGTGCTAGAGTTCCGGGGTTCAACATTCAGTACTTC
CSARVPGFNIQYF
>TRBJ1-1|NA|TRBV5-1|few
TGCGCCAGCAGCTGGAGGACAGAGAACACTGAAGCTTTCTTT
CASSWRTENTEAFF
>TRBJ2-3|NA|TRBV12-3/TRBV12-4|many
TGTGCCAGCACCCTAGCTTACAACACAGATACGCAGTATTTT
CASTLAYNTDTQYF
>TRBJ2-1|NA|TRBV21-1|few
TGTGCCAGCAGCAAAAAAAACCTCAGACAGTCCAATGAGCAGTTCTTC
CASSKKNLRQSNEQFF
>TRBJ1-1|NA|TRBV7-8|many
TGTGCCAGCAGCCCGGAGGGAGACAGCGAAGCTTTCTTT
CASSPEGDSEAFF
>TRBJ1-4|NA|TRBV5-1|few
TGCGCCAGCAGCTCTCGGACACAGTCAACTTCAACTAATGAAAAACTGTTTTTT
CASSSRTQSTSTNEKLFF
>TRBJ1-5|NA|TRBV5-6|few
TGTGCCAGCAGCTGGGGGGACGGACAGCCCCAGCATTTT
CASSWGDGQPQHF
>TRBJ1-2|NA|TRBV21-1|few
TGTGCCAGCAGCGACGGGGGGAACTATGGCTACACCTTC
CASSDGGNYGYTF
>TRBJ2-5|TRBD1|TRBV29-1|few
TGCAGCGCTCAGAGACAGGGGGGAGAGACCCAGTACTTC
CSAQRQGGETQYF
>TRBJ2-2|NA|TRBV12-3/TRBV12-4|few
TGTGCCAGCAGCAAGGGGGTTTTGTCCGGGGAGCTGTTTTTT
CASSKGVLSGELFF
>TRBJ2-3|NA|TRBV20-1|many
TGCAGTGCTAGACCCGCGGGACGGTATCGCACAGATACGCAGTATTTT
CSARPAGRYRTDTQYF
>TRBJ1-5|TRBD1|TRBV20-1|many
TGCAGTGCTAGAGGGACAGGGGGTCATCAGCCCCAGCATTTT
CSARGTGGHQPQHF
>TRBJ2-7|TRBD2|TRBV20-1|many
TGCAGTGCAACTCTAGCGGGGGGCTACGAGCAGTACTTC
CSATLAGGYEQYF
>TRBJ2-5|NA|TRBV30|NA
TGTGCCTGGAGTGTAGGGGCAGGGAGAGAGGAGACCCAGTACTTC
CAWSVGAGREETQYF
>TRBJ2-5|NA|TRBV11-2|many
TGTGCCAGCAGCTTATTCCGGCAAGAGACCCAGTACTTC
CASSLFRQETQYF
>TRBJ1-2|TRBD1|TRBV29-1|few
TGCAGCGTTGGAGGTCCAGGGGGCGAGGATGGCTACACCTTC
CSVGGPGGEDGYTF
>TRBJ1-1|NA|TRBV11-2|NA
TGTGCCAGCAGCGGAAACACGGGATGGGCTGAAGCTTTCTTT
CASSGNTGWAEAFF
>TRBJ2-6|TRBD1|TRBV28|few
TGTGCCAGCAGGGCAGGGACAGGCGACTCTGGGGCCAACGTCCTGACTTTC
CASRAGTGDSGANVLTF
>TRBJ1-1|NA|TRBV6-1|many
TGTGCCAGCAGTAGCCAGGGATACACTGAAGCTTTCTTT
CASSSQGYTEAFF
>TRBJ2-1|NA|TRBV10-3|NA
TGTGCCATCAGTGAATCAGGCTCGGGACAGTTCTTC
CAISESGSGQFF
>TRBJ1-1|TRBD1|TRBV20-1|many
TGCAGTGCCAAGACAGGGTTTGGTGAAGCTTTCTTT
CSAKTGFGEAFF
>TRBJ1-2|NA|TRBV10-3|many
TGTGCCAGCTCCACTCCTAACTATGGCTACACCTTC
CASSTPNYGYTF
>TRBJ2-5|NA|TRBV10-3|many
TGTGCCATCAGTGAGTCTAGGGTATCCCAAGAGACCCAGTACTTC
CAISESRVSQETQYF
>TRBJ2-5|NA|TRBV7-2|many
TGTGCCAGCAGCCGTGACTACCTACGACAGGAGACCCAGTACTTC
CASSRDYLRQETQYF
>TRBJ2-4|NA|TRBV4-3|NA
TGCGCCAGCAGCCAACCTGGTGCCGGGGGCGTCGGCATTCAGTACTTC
CASSQPGAGGVGIQYF
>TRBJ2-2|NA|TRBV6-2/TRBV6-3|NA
TGTGCCAGCAGTTGGCGGGACAGTACCCCTAACACCGGGGAGCTGTTTTTT
CASSWRDSTPNTGELFF
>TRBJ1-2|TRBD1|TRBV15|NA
TGTGCCACCAGCAGAGCCGGGACAGGGTATAGCTATGGCTACACCTTC
CATSRAGTGYSYGYTF
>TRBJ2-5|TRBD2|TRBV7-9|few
TGTGCCAGCAGCTTACCCAGATATCCGGGGGGATCGGAGACCCAGTACTTC
CASSLPRYPGGSETQYF
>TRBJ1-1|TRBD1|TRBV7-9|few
TGTGCCAGCGGAACCACAGGGGGGATGAACACTGAAGCTTTCTTT
CASGTTGGMNTEAFF
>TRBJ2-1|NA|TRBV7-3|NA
TGTGCCAGCAGCTCGGACCTCAATGAGCAGTTCTTC
CASSSDLNEQFF
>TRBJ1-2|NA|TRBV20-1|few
TGCAGTGCTAGAGCCCGACAGTTCTATGGCTACACCTTC
CSARARQFYGYTF
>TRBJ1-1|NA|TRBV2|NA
TGTGCCAGCAGTGAGTCAGGGCACACTGAAGCTTTCTTT
CASSESGHTEAFF
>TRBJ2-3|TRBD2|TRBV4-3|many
TGCGCCAGCAGCCACGACCCTAGCGGGAGGGCCACAGATACGCAGTATTTT
CASSHDPSGRATDTQYF
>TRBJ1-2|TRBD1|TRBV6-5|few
TGTGCCAGCAGTTATCAGACAGGGACCCTCTACACCTTC
CASSYQTGTLYTF
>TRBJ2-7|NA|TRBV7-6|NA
TGTGCCAGCAGCTACCTTCCGGGATCTGGCTACGAGCAGTACTTC
CASSYLPGSGYEQYF
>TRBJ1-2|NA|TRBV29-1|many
TGCAGCGTTGGGCTGGGCAGCGGGTATGGCTACACCTTC
CSVGLGSGYGYTF
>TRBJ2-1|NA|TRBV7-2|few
TGTGCCAGCACCCCTTACGCTATTGGCAATGAGCAGTTCTTC
CASTPYAIGNEQFF
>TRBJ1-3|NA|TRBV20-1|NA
TGCAGTGCTCAACAGAGCTCTGGAAACACCATATATTTT
CSAQQSSGNTIYF
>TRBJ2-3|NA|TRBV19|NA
TGTGCCAGTAGCCTCCGAAAGGATGGAGATACGCAGTATTTT
CASSLRKDGDTQYF
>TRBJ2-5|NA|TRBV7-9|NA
TGTGCCAGCAGCTTTGATGAAGAGACCCAGTACTTC
CASSFDEETQYF
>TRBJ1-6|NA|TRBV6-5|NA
TGTGCCAGCAGTTACGCCGGGACCGCCGGTTCACCCCTCCACTTT
CASSYAGTAGSPLHF
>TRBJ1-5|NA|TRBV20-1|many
TGCAGTGCTAGAGGGAGCAATCAGCCCCAGCATTTT
CSARGSNQPQHF
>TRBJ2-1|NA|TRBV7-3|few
TGTGCCAGCAGCACTACTAGGGCTGAGCAGTTCTTC
CASSTTRAEQFF
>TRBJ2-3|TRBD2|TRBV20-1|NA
TGCAGTGCAACACGGGCTAGCGGAGGCCCGGATACGCAGTATTTT
CSATRASGGPDTQYF
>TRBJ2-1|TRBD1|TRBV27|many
TGTGCCAGCAGTTTATTGGCTGTGGAACAGGGGGTAAATGAGCAGTTCTTC
CASSLLAVEQGVNEQFF
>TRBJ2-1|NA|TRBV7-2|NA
TGTGCCAGCAGCTGGGTGTCGGGGGGCCGCAATGAGCAGTTCTTC
CASSWVSGGRNEQFF
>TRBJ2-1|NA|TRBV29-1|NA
TGCAGCGTTGAACGGCAGCACAATGAGCAGTTCTTC
CSVERQHNEQFF
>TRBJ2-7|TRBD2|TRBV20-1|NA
TGCTGTGCTAGAGTTTCCCATAGCGGGAAACGCAACGAGCAGTACTTC
CCARVSHSGKRNEQYF